This T cell receptor beta chain derives from a study of STAT5B mutations in CD4+ large granular lymphocyte leukemia. Study-level information: Among healthy controls, a particular HLA allele went with more CDR3 'QG' motifs. Broader study findings: Top patient clones used TRBV06 genes more often: 8/27 versus 2/35 in controls. Without putative leukemic clones, patient CD4-sorted repertoires remained more clonal than healthy CD4+ repertoires.

Measured with immunoSEQ multiplex PCR; TCRdb has only the in-frame clones, and not every one. The data show more than 30,000 clones, approximately 88% seen once. The CDR3 has 14 amino acids. Germline lookup yields CDR1 MNHEY and CDR2 SVGAGI. The germline V and J ends were trimmed by 0 bases and 0 bases, with 6 bases remaining between them. As concerns this clone: The antigen is not known.

The sequencing sample was made of CD4+ T cells from blood buffy coats. J is TRBJ2-7 and V is TRBV6-5; D not resolved. This sequence originates from a human donor in good health. The CDR3 DNA is TGTGCCAGCAGTTACTCGGTGTCCTCCTACGAGCAGTACTTC. Translated, it gives CASSYSVSSYEQYF.